This T cell receptor beta chain originates from a study of blood T cell repertoires in COVID-19. Study as a whole: Italy, Spain and the United States were the sources of the convalescent and acute COVID-19 samples. Sample material is recorded as cDNA or gDNA derived from T cells, B-cell-depleted T cells, or PBMCs.

Participants were aged about 18 to 90 years, lived in over 20 US areas, and enrolled virtually. Among Cohort 3 donors, those recovered had two negative PCRs, clearance, or symptom resolution. Profiled with immunoSEQ multiplex PCR; TCRdb holds only in-frame clones, not every one. The sample contains roughly 500,000 clones, 70% to 90% of which appear only once. This sequence originates from a woman aged 55-75 years who had recovered from COVID-19. Material: PBMCs or T cells enriched from blood (not recorded which).

The CDR3 sequence is CASSLFPLNYNEQFF. CDR3 in DNA: TGTGCCAGCAGCTTATTCCCACTGAATTACAATGAGCAGTTCTTC. The chain has TRBV7-9 and TRBJ2-1; D not resolved. The CDR3 is made up of 15 amino acids. CDR1 is SEHNR, CDR2 FQNEAQ, per germline (reference sequence). Trimming pared 2 bases from V and 4 bases from J, leaving 12 bases between.